This entry lists 12 T cell receptor beta chains sequenced from one sample in a study of blood T cells in healthy people across ages. The authors ran a second PCR of about 6 to 11 cycles using a sample-barcoded 5' primer and a J-beta primer mix. From the 5' RACE reads, TCRdb called clonotypes with MiXCR, one entry per CDR3 protein. Of roughly 1,500,000 distinct CDR3 sequences in the sample, 30% to 40% were seen once. Sequencing input: blood. The receptors derive from a woman in her thirties in good health.

About this clonotype: The germline gene is not matched at one end of the junction; a read error may be the cause. The rearrangement joins TRBV29-1 to TRBJ1-2; 7 bases match TRBD1. Germline V gives CDR1 SQVTM, CDR2 ANQGSEA. CDR3 length: 12 residues. The CDR3 DNA reads TGCAGCGCTGAACTAGGGGGCCATGGCTACACCTTC. This encodes CSAELGGHGYTF. Using reference TRBV29-1 and TRBJ1-2 for the parts outside the CDR3, the full variable domain is SAVISQKPSRDICQRGTSLTIQCQVDSQVTMMFWYRQQPGQSLTLIATANQGSEATYESGFVIDKFPISRPNLTFSTLTVSNMSPEDSSIYLCSAELGGHGYTFGSGTRLTVV.

The genes are TRBV13 and TRBJ2-7; D uncertain. The CDR3 totals 14 residues. Germline V gene data show CDR1 as PRHDT and CDR2 as FYEKMQ (reference sequence). Trimming took 6 bases from V and 0 from J, leaving 12 bases between them. The CDR3 bases are TGTGCCAGCAGTCAAGCAATGAGCTCCTACGAGCAGTACTTC. This sequence encodes CASSQAMSSYEQYF.

This clonotype was counted ten times or more. The chain carries TRBV7-9 and TRBJ1-6, with D possibly TRBD1 on 6 matching bases. The CDR3 extends over 14 amino acids. Germline CDR1 is SEHNR and CDR2 is FQNEAQ (reference sequence). With 5 bases removed from V and 4 bases from J, the gap between germline ends came to 9 bases. In DNA form, the CDR3 reads TGTGCCAGCAGCCCGGACAGTTATAATTCACCCCTCCACTTT. As protein: CASSPDSYNSPLHF.

This rearrangement joins TRBV6-2 or TRBV6-3 to TRBJ2-4; maybe TRBD1 (5 bases). Trimming cost V 8 bases and J 0 bases, with 11 bases left between them. CDR1 is MNHEY and CDR2 is SVGEGT in the germline V gene. The CDR3 runs 14 residues. CDR3 nucleotide sequence: TGTGCCAGCGGGGCGAGTCTAGCCAAAAACATTCAGTACTTC. Amino acids: CASGASLAKNIQYF.

This clonotype was seen only a few times. V gene TRBV9 combines with J gene TRBJ2-7, with 9 bases aligning to TRBD2. This CDR3 is 16 amino acids long. J gave up 1 base and V 4 bases, and 9 bases lay outside the gene matches. The germline CDR1 and CDR2 sequences are SGDLS and YYNGEE. The CDR3 sequence is CASSIGGSGGSYEQYF. The CDR3 nucleotides are TGTGCCAGCAGCATAGGGGGTAGCGGGGGATCCTACGAGCAGTACTTC.

Comment on this clonotype: A much larger clone differs by one base, so this may be a read error. This chain uses TRBV20-1 with TRBJ1-2, with D possibly matching TRBD1 (6 bases). The CDR3 length is 12 residues. Germline-derived CDR1 and CDR2 are DFQATT and SNEGSKA (reference sequence). In DNA form, the CDR3 reads TGCAGGGCTAGCCGACAGGTCAATGGCTACACCTTC. Protein sequence: CRASRQVNGYTF.

The V and J genes are TRBV11-2 and TRBJ2-7, with 9 bases aligning to TRBD1. After removal of 2 bases from V and 0 bases from J, the junction contained 8 bases not matched to a gene. The CDR3 has 17 amino acids. The germline V gene encodes CDR1 SGHAT and CDR2 FQNNGV. Here the CDR3 reads CASSLIGGTGSSYEQYF. In DNA form, the CDR3 reads TGTGCCAGCAGCTTAATAGGAGGGACAGGGAGCTCCTACGAGCAGTACTTC.

The chain links TRBV7-9 to TRBJ2-1; D may be TRBD2 (6 bases). Germline V CDR1 and CDR2: SEHNR, FQNEAQ (reference sequence). V lost 2 bases and J lost 8, with 16 bases in between. The CDR3 runs to 15 residues. The DNA of the CDR3 is TGTGCCAGCAGCTTACACGGGGGTTCGGGGGATGAGCAGTTCTTC. This codes for CASSLHGGSGDEQFF.

CDR3 DNA: TGTGCCAGCAGCTTACGCGGACTAGCGGGATACGTCGGTCGCTACGAGCAGTACTTC. It translates to CASSLRGLAGYVGRYEQYF. This chain connects TRBV7-2 to TRBJ2-7; 12 nucleotides align to TRBD2. The CDR3 contains 19 residues. Germline V gene sequence: CDR1 SGHTA, CDR2 FQGNSA. Germline trimming cut 2 bases from V and 3 bases from J; bases unmatched to any gene: 14. Combining the CDR3 with reference TRBV7-2 and TRBJ2-7 gives the whole variable domain GAGVSQSPSNKVTEKGKDVELRCDPISGHTALYWYRQSLGQGLEFLIYFQGNSAPDKSGLPSDRFSAERTGGSVSTLTIQRTQQEDSAVYLCASSLRGLAGYVGRYEQYFGPGTRLTVT.

This chain links TRBV3-1 with TRBJ2-7, with TRBD2 matching over 12 bases. V gave up 4 bases and J gave up 0 bases; unmatched junction bases: 4. CDR1 is LGHDT and CDR2 is YNNKEL in the germline V gene (reference sequence). This CDR3 spans 16 amino acids. CDR3 nucleotides: TGTGCCAGCAGCCGAGGACTAGCGGGAAGCTCCTACGAGCAGTACTTC. Its protein is CASSRGLAGSSYEQYF.

The V and J genes are TRBV6-1 and TRBJ2-3; the D gene is possibly TRBD1 (7 bases). Germline V CDR1 and CDR2: MNHNS, SASEGT. The length of the CDR3 is 15 residues. The V and J ends lost 9 bases and 3 bases respectively, with 19 bases between them. In nucleotides, the CDR3 is TGTGCCAGTACATGGGCGCAGGGGGGAACAGATACGCAGTATTTT. Its translation: CASTWAQGGTDTQYF.

This chain links TRBV7-8 with TRBJ2-2; the D gene is possibly TRBD2 (7 bases). V was clipped by 3 bases and J by 4 bases, with 18 bases between them. Germline V gene sequence: CDR1 SGHVS, CDR2 FQNEAQ. This CDR3 is built from 17 residues. The CDR3 DNA reads TGTGCCAGCAGCTTCGACGGGGGGCTGATTAGCACCGGGGAGCTGTTTTTT. This gives the protein CASSFDGGLISTGELFF.